This T cell receptor beta chain was observed in a study of blood T cell repertoires in COVID-19. Germline CDR1 and CDR2: MGHRA and YSYEKL. Trimming took off 0 bases at V and 10 bases at J, with 8 bases between the two ends. CDR3 length: 12 residues. Here immunoSEQ multiplex PCR was the method, and the copy in TCRdb shows in-frame clones only, minus some. Among around 200,000 clones listed, 88% were seen once. The chain has TRBV4-1 and TRBJ2-3; D is unresolved. The sequence was collected from a woman aged 30 to 39 who had recovered from COVID-19. The sequenced material came from PBMCs or T cells enriched from blood (not recorded which). Here the CDR3 reads CASSQESNSQYF. In nucleotides, the CDR3 is TGCGCCAGCAGCCAAGAGTCCAATTCGCAGTATTTT.